This T cell receptor beta chain was recorded in a study of blood T cell repertoires in COVID-19. Study background: Sites across the United States, Italy and Spain contributed samples from acute and convalescent COVID-19. T cells, B-cell-depleted T cells, or PBMCs provided the cDNA or gDNA that served as material.

Patients of the Seattle cohort, enrolled during active infection, were followed longitudinally. Sequencing used immunoSEQ multiplex PCR; TCRdb keeps in-frame clones, though not all of them. The sample contains some 300,000 clones, around 90% of which appear only once. J gave up 5 bases and V 1 base, and 6 bases lay outside the gene matches. The CDR3 sequence is 15 residues long. From germline, CDR1 is SEHNR and CDR2 FQNEAQ (reference sequence). The sequence was obtained from a woman aged 50 to 65 with COVID-19, enrolled during active disease. This chain joins TRBV7-9 and TRBJ1-1; 8 positions agree with TRBD1. The sequencing sample was made of peripheral blood. The CDR3 DNA follows: TGTGCCAGCAGCTTAGGACAGGGGTTTAGGACTGAAGCTTTCTTT. Amino acids: CASSLGQGFRTEAFF.